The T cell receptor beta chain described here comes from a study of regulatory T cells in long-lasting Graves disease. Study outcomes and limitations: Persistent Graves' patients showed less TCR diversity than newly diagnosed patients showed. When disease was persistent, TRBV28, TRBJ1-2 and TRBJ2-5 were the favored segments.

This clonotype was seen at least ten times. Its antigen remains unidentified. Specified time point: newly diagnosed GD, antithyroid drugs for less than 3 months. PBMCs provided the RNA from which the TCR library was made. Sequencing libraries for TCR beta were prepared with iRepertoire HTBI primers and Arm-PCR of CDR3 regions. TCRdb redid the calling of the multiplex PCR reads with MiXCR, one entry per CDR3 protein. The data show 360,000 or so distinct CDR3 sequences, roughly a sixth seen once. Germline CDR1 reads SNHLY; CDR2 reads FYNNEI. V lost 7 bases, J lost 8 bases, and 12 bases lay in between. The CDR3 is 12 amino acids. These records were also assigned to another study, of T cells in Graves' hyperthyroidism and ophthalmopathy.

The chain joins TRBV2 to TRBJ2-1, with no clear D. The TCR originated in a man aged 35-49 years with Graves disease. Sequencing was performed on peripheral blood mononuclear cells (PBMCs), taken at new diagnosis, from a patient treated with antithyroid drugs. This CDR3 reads CASTPSPHEQFF. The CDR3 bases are TGTGCCAGCACCCCAAGCCCCCATGAGCAGTTCTTC.